This TCR beta chain was documented in a study of cytomegalovirus exposure and HLA in healthy donors. V shed 4 bases and J 1 base; nucleotides not matched to a gene: 12. This CDR3 is 18 amino acids long. Germline-derived CDR1 and CDR2 are SNHLY and FYNNEI. About this clone itself: The antigen is unknown.

The PCR employed 60 Vbeta primers together with 13 Jbeta primers. Method: immunoSEQ multiplex PCR; TCRdb's copy keeps in-frame clones and lacks some. The sample yields tens of thousands of clones, roughly 75% seen once. Study conclusions and caveats: Listed as cytomegalovirus-associated were 150 to 200 TCR beta chains.

Sequencing was done on a sample of PBMCs. The sequence was collected from a man aged 40-50 years in good health and CMV-seronegative. The chain couples TRBV2 to TRBJ2-4; 8 bases are shared with TRBD2. CDR3 DNA: TGTGCCAGCAGTGCGGCGAGCGGGAGAATTCTGGCCAAAAACATTCAGTACTTC. Translation gives CASSAASGRILAKNIQYF.